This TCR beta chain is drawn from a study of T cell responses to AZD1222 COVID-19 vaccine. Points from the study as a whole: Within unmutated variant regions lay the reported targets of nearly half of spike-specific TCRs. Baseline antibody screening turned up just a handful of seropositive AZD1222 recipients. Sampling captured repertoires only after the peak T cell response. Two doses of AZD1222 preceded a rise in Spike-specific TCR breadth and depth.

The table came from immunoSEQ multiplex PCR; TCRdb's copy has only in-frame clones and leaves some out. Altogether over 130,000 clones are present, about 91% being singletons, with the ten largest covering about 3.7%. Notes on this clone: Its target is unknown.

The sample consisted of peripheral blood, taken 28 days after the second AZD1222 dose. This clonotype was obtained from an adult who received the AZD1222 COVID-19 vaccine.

CDR3 amino acids: CATNEGRLGNQPQHF. The CDR3 DNA follows: TGTGCCACCAATGAAGGGCGGCTCGGTAATCAGCCCCAGCATTTT. The V call is TRBV15, the J call TRBJ1-5, with D hard to call. CDR1 and CDR2 (germline): LNHNV, YYDKDF (reference sequence). V gave up 7 bases and J gave up 4 bases, with 17 bases separating them. The CDR3 has 15 amino acids.